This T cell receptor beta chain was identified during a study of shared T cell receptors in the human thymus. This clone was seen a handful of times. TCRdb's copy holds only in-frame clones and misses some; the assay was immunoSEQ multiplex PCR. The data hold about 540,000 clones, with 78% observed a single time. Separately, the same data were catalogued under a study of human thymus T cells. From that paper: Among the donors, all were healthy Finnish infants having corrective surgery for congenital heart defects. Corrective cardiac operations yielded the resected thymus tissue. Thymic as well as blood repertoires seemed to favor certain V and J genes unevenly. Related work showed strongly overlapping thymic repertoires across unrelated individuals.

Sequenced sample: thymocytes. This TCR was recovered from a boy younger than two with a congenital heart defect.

This CDR3 reads CASSRQGDANYGYTF. The CDR3 DNA sequence: TGTGCCAGCAGCCGACAGGGGGATGCAAACTATGGCTACACCTTC. V and J are TRBV5-4 and TRBJ1-2, with 9 bases identical to TRBD1. From germline, CDR1 is SGHNT and CDR2 YYREEE (reference sequence). CDR3 length equals 15 residues. Trimming cost V 4 bases and J 2 bases; bases outside gene matches: 6. Supplemented by reference TRBV5-4 and TRBJ1-2, the full variable domain reads ETGVTQSPTHLIKTRGQQVTLRCSSQSGHNTVSWYQQALGQGPQFIFQYYREEENGRGNFPPRFSGLQFPNYSSELNVNALELDDSALYLCASSRQGDANYGYTFGSGTRLTVV.